These 8 T cell receptor beta chains were all obtained from the same sample, sequenced in a study of response to subunit inactivated influenza vaccine. TCRdb re-analysed the RT-PCR reads in MiXCR, keeping a single row per CDR3 protein. The sample contains hundreds of thousands of distinct CDR3 sequences, more than 15% of which appear only once. This sample comprised PBMCs from blood, obtained 11 to 12 days after vaccination. The receptors stem from a man aged 45-65 years who received an inactivated influenza vaccine.

This clonotype was observed a few times. In nucleotides, the CDR3 is TGTGCCAGCAGCACCCGTAGGGAAAACCCGGGGAATGAGCAGTTCTTC. It is translated as CASSTRRENPGNEQFF. J is TRBJ2-1 and V is TRBV28; D might be TRBD2 (5 bases). Germline-derived CDR1 and CDR2 are MDHEN and SYDVKM. The length of the CDR3 is 16 residues. Trimming left V 6 bases short and J 7 bases short, with 22 bases between.

This clonotype was counted between two and nine times. The chain links TRBV5-1 to TRBJ1-6; D gene uncertain. Germline loops: CDR1 SGHRS, CDR2 YFSETQ. Trimming pared 0 bases from V and 7 bases from J, leaving 11 bases between. The CDR3 spans 15 residues. This CDR3 is CASSLDSSANSPLHF. CDR3 DNA sequence: TGCGCCAGCAGCTTGGACAGCTCGGCAAATTCACCCCTCCACTTT.

CDR3 nucleotide sequence: TGTGCCAGTAGTATCCTAGCGGGAGTTTTACCAGATACGCAGTATTTT. Residues: CASSILAGVLPDTQYF. V gene TRBV19 combines with J gene TRBJ2-3; 10 bases map to TRBD2. Germline V gene lookup returns CDR1 LNHDA and CDR2 SQIVND (reference sequence). J gave up 4 bases and V 3 bases, and 7 bases lay outside the gene matches. This CDR3 contains 16 residues.

The rearrangement uses TRBV12-3 or TRBV12-4 and TRBJ2-1; 8 positions agree with TRBD2. Trimming at V came to 2 bases and at J to 14 bases, leaving 5 bases not matched to a gene. The CDR3 consists of 12 residues. The chain's CDR3 is CASSLSPGGEFF. Written as DNA, the CDR3 is TGTGCCAGCAGTTTATCTCCGGGAGGGGAGTTCTTC.

This clonotype has only a few counts. The gene calls are TRBV20-1 and TRBJ1-2, with D possibly matching TRBD1 (5 bases). The V gene's germline CDR1 is DFQATT and CDR2 SNEGSKA (reference sequence). Trimming took 2 bases from V and 5 from J, leaving 9 bases between them. CDR3 length: 12 amino acids. The CDR3 sequence is CSARPQGYGYTF. The CDR3 nucleotides are TGCAGTGCTAGACCCCAGGGTTATGGCTACACCTTC.

This clonotype was recorded a few times. The chain recombines TRBV12-3 or TRBV12-4 with TRBJ2-5, with a possible D match to TRBD2 (6 bases). V lost 1 base, J lost 4 bases, and 10 bases lay in between. The CDR3 contains 14 residues. Here the CDR3 reads CASSLGGVLETQYF. The CDR3 region has the DNA TGTGCCAGCAGTTTAGGGGGGGTGTTAGAGACCCAGTACTTC.

In its sample, this clonotype was seen a few times. V gene TRBV3-1 combines with J gene TRBJ2-7; no definite D call. Germline loops: CDR1 LGHDT, CDR2 YNNKEL (reference sequence). V lost 5 bases to trimming and J lost 2 bases, with 10 bases between them. This CDR3 has 13 amino acids. This CDR3 is CASSATATYEQYF. CDR3 in DNA: TGTGCCAGCAGCGCGACCGCTACCTACGAGCAGTACTTC.

The CDR3 bases are TGTGCCAGCAGTGTAAGGGAGTCTAGCGTCTACGAGCAGTACTTC. Its protein is CASSVRESSVYEQYF. The genes are TRBV7-8 and TRBJ2-7; D might be TRBD2 (6 bases). Germline CDR1 SGHVS, CDR2 FQNEAQ. The CDR3 is 15 amino acids. V was pared by 6 bases and J by 3 bases, with 18 bases between. The full variable domain, with the rest looked up from reference TRBV7-8 and TRBJ2-7, is GAGVSQSPRYKVAKRGQDVALRCDPISGHVSLFWYQQALGQGPEFLTYFQNEAQLDKSGLPSDRFFAERPEGSVSTLKIQRTQQEDSAVYLCASSVRESSVYEQYFGPGTRLTVT.